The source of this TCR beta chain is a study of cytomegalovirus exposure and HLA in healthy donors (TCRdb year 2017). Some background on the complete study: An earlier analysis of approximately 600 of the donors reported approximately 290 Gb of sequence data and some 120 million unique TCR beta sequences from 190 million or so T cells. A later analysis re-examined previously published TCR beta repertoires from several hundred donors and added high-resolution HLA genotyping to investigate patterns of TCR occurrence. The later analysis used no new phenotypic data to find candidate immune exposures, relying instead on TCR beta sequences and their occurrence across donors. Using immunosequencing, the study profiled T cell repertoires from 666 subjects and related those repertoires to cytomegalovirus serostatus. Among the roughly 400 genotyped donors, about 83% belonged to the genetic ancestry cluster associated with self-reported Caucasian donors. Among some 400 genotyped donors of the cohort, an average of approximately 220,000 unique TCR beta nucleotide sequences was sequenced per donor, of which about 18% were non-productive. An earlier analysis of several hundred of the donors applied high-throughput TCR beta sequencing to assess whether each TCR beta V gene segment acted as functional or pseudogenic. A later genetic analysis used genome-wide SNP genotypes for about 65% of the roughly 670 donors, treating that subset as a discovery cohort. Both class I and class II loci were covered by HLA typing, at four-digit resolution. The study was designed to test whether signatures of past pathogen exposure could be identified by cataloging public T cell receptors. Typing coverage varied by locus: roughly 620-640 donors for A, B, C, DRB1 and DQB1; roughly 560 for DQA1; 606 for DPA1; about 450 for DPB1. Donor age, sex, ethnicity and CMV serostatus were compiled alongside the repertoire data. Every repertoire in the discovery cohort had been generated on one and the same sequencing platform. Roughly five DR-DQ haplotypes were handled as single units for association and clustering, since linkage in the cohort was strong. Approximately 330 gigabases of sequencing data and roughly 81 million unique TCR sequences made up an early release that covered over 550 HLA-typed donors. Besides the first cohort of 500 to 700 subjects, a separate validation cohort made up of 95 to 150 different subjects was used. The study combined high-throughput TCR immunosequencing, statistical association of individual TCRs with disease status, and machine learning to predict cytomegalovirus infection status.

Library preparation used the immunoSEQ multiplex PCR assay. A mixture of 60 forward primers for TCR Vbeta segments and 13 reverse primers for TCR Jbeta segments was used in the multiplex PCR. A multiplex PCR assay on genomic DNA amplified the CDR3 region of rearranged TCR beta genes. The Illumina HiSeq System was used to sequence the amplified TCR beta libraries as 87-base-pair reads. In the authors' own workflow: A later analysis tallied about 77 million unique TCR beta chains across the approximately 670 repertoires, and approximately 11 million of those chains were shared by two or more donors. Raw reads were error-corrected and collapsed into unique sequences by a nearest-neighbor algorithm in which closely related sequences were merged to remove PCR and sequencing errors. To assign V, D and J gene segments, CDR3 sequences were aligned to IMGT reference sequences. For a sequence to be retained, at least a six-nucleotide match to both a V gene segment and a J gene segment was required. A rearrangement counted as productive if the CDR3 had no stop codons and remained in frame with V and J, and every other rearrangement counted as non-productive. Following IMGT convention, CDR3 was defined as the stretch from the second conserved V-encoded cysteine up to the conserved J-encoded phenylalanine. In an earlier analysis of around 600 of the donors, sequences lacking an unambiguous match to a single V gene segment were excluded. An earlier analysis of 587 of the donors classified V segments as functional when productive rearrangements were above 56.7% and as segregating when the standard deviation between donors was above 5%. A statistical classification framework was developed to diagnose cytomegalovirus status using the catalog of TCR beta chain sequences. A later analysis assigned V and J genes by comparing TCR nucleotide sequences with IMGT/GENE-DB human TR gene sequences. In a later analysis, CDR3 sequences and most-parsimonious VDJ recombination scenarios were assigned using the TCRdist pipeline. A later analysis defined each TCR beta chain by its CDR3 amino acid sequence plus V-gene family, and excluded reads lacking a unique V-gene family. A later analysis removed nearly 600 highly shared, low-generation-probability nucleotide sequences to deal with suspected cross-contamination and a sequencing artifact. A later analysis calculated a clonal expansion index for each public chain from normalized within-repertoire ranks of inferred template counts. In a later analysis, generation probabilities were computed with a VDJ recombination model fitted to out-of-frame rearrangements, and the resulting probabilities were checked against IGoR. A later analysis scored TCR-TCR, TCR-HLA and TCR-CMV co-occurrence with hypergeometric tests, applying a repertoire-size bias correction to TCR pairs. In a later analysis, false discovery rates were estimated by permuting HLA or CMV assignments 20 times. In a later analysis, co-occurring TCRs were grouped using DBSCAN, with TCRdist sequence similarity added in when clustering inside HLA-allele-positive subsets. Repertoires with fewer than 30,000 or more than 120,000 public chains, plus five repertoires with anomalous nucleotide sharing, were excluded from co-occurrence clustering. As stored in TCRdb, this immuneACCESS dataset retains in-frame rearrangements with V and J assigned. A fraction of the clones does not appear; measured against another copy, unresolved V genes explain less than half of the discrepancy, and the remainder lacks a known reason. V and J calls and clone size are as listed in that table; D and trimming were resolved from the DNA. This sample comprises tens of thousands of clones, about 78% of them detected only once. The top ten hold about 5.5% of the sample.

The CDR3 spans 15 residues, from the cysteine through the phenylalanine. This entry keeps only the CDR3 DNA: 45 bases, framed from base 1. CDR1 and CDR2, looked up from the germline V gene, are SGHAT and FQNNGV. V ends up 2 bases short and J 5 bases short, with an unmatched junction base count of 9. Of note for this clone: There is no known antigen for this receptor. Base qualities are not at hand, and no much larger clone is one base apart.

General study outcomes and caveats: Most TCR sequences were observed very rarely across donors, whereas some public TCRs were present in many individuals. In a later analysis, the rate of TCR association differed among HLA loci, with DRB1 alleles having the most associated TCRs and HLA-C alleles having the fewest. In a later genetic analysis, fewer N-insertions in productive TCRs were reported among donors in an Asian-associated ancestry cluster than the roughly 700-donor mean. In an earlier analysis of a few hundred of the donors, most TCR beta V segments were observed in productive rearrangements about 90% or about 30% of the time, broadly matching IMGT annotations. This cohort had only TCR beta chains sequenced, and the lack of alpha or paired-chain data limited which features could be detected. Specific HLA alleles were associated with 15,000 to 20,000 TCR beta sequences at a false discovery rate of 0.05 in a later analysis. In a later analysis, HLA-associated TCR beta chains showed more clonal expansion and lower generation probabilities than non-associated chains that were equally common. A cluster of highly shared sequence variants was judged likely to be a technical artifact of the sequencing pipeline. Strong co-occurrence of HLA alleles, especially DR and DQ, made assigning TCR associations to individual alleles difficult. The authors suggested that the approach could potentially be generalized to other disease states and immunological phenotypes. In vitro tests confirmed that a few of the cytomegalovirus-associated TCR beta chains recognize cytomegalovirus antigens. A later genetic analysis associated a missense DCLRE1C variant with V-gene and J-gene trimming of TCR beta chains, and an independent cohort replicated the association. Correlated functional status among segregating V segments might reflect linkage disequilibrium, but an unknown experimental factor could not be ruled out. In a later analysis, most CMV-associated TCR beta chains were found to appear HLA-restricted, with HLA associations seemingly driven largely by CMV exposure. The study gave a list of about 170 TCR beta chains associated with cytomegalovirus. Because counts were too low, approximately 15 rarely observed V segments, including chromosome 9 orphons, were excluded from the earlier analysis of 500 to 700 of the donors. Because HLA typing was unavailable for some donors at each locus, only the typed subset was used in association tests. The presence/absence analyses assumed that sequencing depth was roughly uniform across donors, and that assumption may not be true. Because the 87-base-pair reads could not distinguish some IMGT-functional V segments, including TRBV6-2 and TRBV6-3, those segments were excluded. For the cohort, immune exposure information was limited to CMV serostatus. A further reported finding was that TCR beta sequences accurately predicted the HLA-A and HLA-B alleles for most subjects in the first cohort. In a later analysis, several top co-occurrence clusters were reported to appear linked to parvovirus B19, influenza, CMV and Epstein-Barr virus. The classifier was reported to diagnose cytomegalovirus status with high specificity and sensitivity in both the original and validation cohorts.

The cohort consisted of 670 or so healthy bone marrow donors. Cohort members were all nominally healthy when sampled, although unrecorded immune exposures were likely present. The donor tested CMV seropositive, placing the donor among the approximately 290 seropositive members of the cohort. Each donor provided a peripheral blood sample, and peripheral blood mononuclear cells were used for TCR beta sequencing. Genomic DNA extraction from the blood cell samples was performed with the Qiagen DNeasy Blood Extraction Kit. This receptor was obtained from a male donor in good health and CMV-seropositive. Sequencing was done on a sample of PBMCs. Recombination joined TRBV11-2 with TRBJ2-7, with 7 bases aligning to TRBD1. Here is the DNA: TGTGCCAGCAGCTTACTCAGGGGGAGAGCTAACGAGCAGTACTTC. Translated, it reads CASSLLRGRANEQYF.